These 9 T cell receptor beta chains originate from one sample sequenced in a study of T cells after somatic rescue of genetic block. Assay: immunoSEQ multiplex PCR; the TCRdb copy retains only in-frame clones and omits some. The sample gives under 150,000 clones, around 90% of which show up once; roughly 1.5% is in the top ten. Sequenced input: peripheral blood mononuclear cells (PBMCs). These receptors all stem from a young woman.

The chain is built from TRBV30 and TRBJ2-4; TRBD2 agrees at 7 bases. The V and J ends lost 3 bases and 5 bases, in that order; junction bases with no gene match: 4. The CDR3 is 13 amino acids. CDR1 is GTSNPN and CDR2 is SVGIG in the germline V gene (reference sequence). In nucleotides, the CDR3 is TGTGCCTGGAGGTGGGGACTACAAAACATTCAGTACTTC. Protein product: CAWRWGLQNIQYF.

This clone showed up just once. V and J are TRBV6-5 and TRBJ2-7; a possible D gene is TRBD2 (5 bases). This CDR3 contains 13 residues. The germline V and J ends were trimmed by 5 bases and 3 bases, with 11 bases remaining between them. Germline V CDR1 and CDR2: MNHEY, SVGAGI. This chain's CDR3 is CASSRPGYYEQYF. The DNA of the CDR3 is TGTGCCAGCAGTCGCCCGGGGTACTACGAGCAGTACTTC.

The rearrangement links TRBV9 to TRBJ1-1; 10 bases are shared with TRBD1. The germline CDR1 and CDR2 sequences are SGDLS and YYNGEE. This CDR3 spans 15 amino acids. Trimming at V came to 4 bases and at J to 2 bases, leaving 5 bases not matched to a gene. As DNA, the CDR3 is TGTGCCAGCAGCCCTAGGGACAGGGGTAACACTGAAGCTTTCTTT. Its translation is CASSPRDRGNTEAFF.

The V and J genes are TRBV28 and TRBJ2-7; the match to TRBD1 covers 9 bases. V trimming: 8 bases; J trimming: 0 bases; junction bases outside the gene matches: 5. The CDR3 length is 14 residues. Germline CDR1 is MDHEN and CDR2 is SYDVKM. As DNA, the CDR3 is TGTGCCAGCGCCCGGGACAGGGTCTCCTACGAGCAGTACTTC. Its protein is CASARDRVSYEQYF.

This chain joins TRBV7-2 and TRBJ2-7; 10 nucleotides align to TRBD1. Germline CDR1 and CDR2: SGHTA and FQGNSA. Trimming at V came to 5 bases and at J to 4 bases, leaving 8 bases not matched to a gene. This CDR3 contains 15 residues. In DNA form, the CDR3 reads TGTGCCAGCAGCCCCAACCCGGGACAGGGGTACGAGCAGTACTTC. It encodes CASSPNPGQGYEQYF.

This clone was picked up a small number of times. The chain recombines TRBV7-6 with TRBJ1-3, with D hard to call. Germline CDR1 SGHVS, CDR2 FNYEAQ. V lost 1 base and J lost 0, with 4 bases in between. The CDR3 length is 14 residues. CDR3 loop: CASSLGNSGNTIYF. The CDR3 region has the DNA TGTGCCAGCAGCTTAGGGAACTCTGGAAACACCATATATTTT.

This chain links TRBV19 with TRBJ2-5; perhaps TRBD2 as D (5 bases). CDR3 length equals 13 residues. Germline V gives CDR1 LNHDA, CDR2 SQIVND (reference sequence). Deletions cut 7 bases from V and 2 bases from J, with 11 bases between. The CDR3 is CASNRGLQETQYF. Here the CDR3 DNA reads TGTGCCAGTAACCGGGGTTTACAAGAGACCCAGTACTTC.

The CDR3 DNA reads TGTGCCAGCAGTGGAAACACGGTCTTTGGCTACACCTTC. Translation gives CASSGNTVFGYTF. The chain is built from TRBV2 and TRBJ1-2, with D hard to call. The CDR3 length is 13 residues. Germline loops: CDR1 SNHLY, CDR2 FYNNEI. V shed 4 bases and J shed 7 bases, with 13 bases lying between them. Full variable domain (missing parts from reference TRBV2 and TRBJ1-2): EPEVTQTPSHQVTQMGQEVILRCVPISNHLYFYWYRQILGQKVEFLVSFYNNEISEKSEIFDDQFSVERPDGSNFTLKIRSTKLEDSAMYFCASSGNTVFGYTFGSGTRLTVV.

V usage is TRBV19 and J usage is TRBJ1-3; D ambiguous. CDR3 size: 13 residues. The germline V gene encodes CDR1 LNHDA and CDR2 SQIVND (reference sequence). V was cut by 8 bases and J by 0 bases, with 8 bases left in between. Here the CDR3 DNA reads TGTGCCAGTCCGGATTTCTCTGGAAACACCATATATTTT. Translation: CASPDFSGNTIYF.